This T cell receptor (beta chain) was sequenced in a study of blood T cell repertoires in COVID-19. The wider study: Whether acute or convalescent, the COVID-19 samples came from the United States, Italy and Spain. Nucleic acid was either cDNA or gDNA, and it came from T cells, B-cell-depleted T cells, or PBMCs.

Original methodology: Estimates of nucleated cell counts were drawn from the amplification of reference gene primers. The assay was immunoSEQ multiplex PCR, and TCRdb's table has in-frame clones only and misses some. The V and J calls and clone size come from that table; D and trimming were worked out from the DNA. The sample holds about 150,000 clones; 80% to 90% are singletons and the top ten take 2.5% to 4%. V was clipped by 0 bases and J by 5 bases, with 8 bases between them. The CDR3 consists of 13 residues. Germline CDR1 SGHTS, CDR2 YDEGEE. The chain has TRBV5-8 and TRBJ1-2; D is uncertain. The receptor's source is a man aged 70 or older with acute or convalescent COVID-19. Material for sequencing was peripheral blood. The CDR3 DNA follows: TGTGCCAGCAGCTTGGGCAGATTTTATGGCTACACCTTC. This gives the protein CASSLGRFYGYTF.